This TCR beta chain was captured in a study of CD8 T cells in ankylosing spondylitis. Study-wide findings and caveats: There was reportedly significant enrichment of clones that were disease-linked in matched ankylosing spondylitis synovial fluid.

A few counts support this clonotype. Its antigen is unidentified. CDR3 length equals 14 residues. The junction had 6 bases not matched to a gene; V was cut back by 6 bases and J by 2 bases. CDR1 and CDR2 from the germline V gene are DFQATT and SNEGSKA (reference sequence). Quantitative 5'-RACE with molecular barcodes was used to make the TCR beta libraries. TCRdb processed the 5' RACE reads anew with MiXCR; each CDR3 protein has one entry. The sample comprises around 150,000 distinct CDR3 sequences, more than 9.5% of which are singletons, and about 4% rests with the top ten. The sample consisted of blood, either unsorted or a sorted T cell fraction (not recorded which). This chain uses TRBV20-1 with TRBJ2-1, with 8 positions matching TRBD1. The receptor comes from a female donor with ankylosing spondylitis or in good health (not recorded which). CDR3 amino acids: CSATQGATYNEQFF. CDR3 coding DNA: TGCAGTGCCACCCAGGGGGCCACCTACAATGAGCAGTTCTTC.